This is a list of T cell receptor beta chains from one sample in a study of cytomegalovirus exposure and HLA in healthy donors. Generated by immunoSEQ multiplex PCR, the TCRdb table keeps only in-frame clones and is missing some. The data hold 150,000 to 200,000 clones, with 85% to 90% observed a single time. The sequenced sample was PBMCs. The receptors were gathered from a young man in good health and CMV-seropositive. CDR3s include the opening cysteine and the closing phenylalanine or tryptophan. A D gene is named only where the DNA matches it firmly. Expanded clones get a size class; other rows say once, few or many, or leave the size out.

cdr3_aa | cdr3_nt | d_call | j_call | clone_size | v_call
CASSPMDRTYEQYF | TGCGCCAGCAGCCCTATGGACAGAACCTACGAGCAGTACTTC | - | TRBJ2-7 | - | TRBV5-1
CASSSGDTDTQYF | TGTGCCAGCAGTTCAGGGGACACAGATACGCAGTATTTT | - | TRBJ2-3 | - | TRBV27
CASSQDRDNQPQHF | TGCGCCAGCAGCCAAGATAGAGATAATCAGCCCCAGCATTTT | - | TRBJ1-5 | - | TRBV4-1
CASSLRQSNQPQHF | TGTGCCAGCAGTTTAAGACAGAGCAATCAGCCCCAGCATTTT | - | TRBJ1-5 | - | TRBV27
CASSFGLAGRNEQFF | TGTGCCAGCAGTTTCGGGCTAGCGGGAAGGAATGAGCAGTTCTTC | TRBD2 | TRBJ2-1 | - | TRBV28
CASSRDRGGYEQYF | TGTGCCAGCTCTCGGGACAGGGGTGGGTACGAGCAGTACTTC | TRBD1 | TRBJ2-7 | - | TRBV18
CSAWRGAYEQYF | TGCAGCGCCTGGAGGGGCGCCTACGAGCAGTACTTC | - | TRBJ2-7 | - | TRBV29-1
CASSIANRGTVVGNQPQHF | TGTGCCAGTAGTATAGCTAACAGGGGGACCGTTGTGGGCAATCAGCCCCAGCATTTT | TRBD1 | TRBJ1-5 | - | TRBV19
CASTRGTGAGTEAFF | TGTGCCAGCACGAGGGGGACAGGGGCGGGGACTGAAGCTTTCTTT | TRBD1 | TRBJ1-1 | - | TRBV6-1
CASSLGAGGPETGELFF | TGTGCCAGCAGCTTGGGAGCGGGAGGGCCGGAGACCGGGGAGCTGTTTTTT | TRBD2 | TRBJ2-2 | - | TRBV5-4
CAISSGKYPYNEQFF | TGTGCCATCTCCTCGGGGAAGTACCCCTACAATGAGCAGTTCTTC | - | TRBJ2-1 | - | TRBV7-9
CASSYRNYGYTF | TGTGCCAGCAGTTACCGTAACTATGGCTACACCTTC | - | TRBJ1-2 | - | TRBV6-5
CASSQVSRVETQYF | TGTGCCAGCAGCCAAGTATCCAGGGTGGAGACCCAGTACTTC | - | TRBJ2-5 | - | TRBV4-2
CASSPPGTGQETQYF | TGTGCCAGCAGTCCCCCCGGGACAGGACAAGAGACCCAGTACTTC | TRBD1 | TRBJ2-5 | once | TRBV2
CASNFVGTEETQYF | TGTGCCAGCAACTTTGTCGGGACAGAAGAGACCCAGTACTTC | TRBD1 | TRBJ2-5 | - | TRBV6-6
CASSVKDRGYGNTIYF | TGTGCCAGCAGCGTTAAGGACAGGGGATATGGAAACACCATATATTTT | TRBD1 | TRBJ1-3 | - | TRBV9
CASSEGGQVQETQYF | TGTGCCAGCAGTGAAGGGGGACAGGTGCAAGAGACCCAGTACTTC | TRBD1 | TRBJ2-5 | - | TRBV2
CASSYYGGELFF | TGTGCCAGCAGCTACTACGGCGGGGAGCTGTTTTTT | - | TRBJ2-2 | - | TRBV7-2
CASSMTGKGYNEQFF | TGTGCCAGTAGTATGACAGGGAAAGGCTACAATGAGCAGTTCTTC | TRBD1 | TRBJ2-1 | - | TRBV19
CASTPGGGGSNQPQHF | TGTGCCAGTACTCCCGGGGGGGGTGGTAGCAATCAGCCCCAGCATTTT | - | TRBJ1-5 | - | TRBV19
CASIPGRGTGANVLTF | TGTGCCAGTATTCCCGGCAGGGGAACTGGGGCCAACGTCCTGACTTTC | - | TRBJ2-6 | - | TRBV19
CASRGSTSGRRLQYF | TGTGCCAGCAGGGGCTCGACTAGCGGGAGGAGATTGCAGTACTTC | TRBD2 | TRBJ2-7 | once | TRBV2